The clone carrying this T cell receptor (beta chain) was observed at least ten times. The data stem from a study of blood T cells in healthy people across ages. Germline lookup yields CDR1 MGHDK and CDR2 SYGVNS. The CDR3 runs to 14 residues. V was shortened by 6 bases and J by 4 bases, with 13 bases between the two germline ends. A second PCR, run for roughly 7 to 12 cycles, used a sample-barcoded 5' primer plus a J-beta primer mix. TCRdb re-analysed the 5' RACE reads in MiXCR, keeping a single row per CDR3 protein. In the table there are hundreds of thousands of distinct CDR3 sequences, about 28% of which are singletons.

The chain employs TRBV25-1 and TRBJ1-5, with D unresolved. The clonotype originates from a woman older than 75 in good health. Sequences were obtained from blood. CDR3 DNA sequence: TGTGCCAGCAGCCAAGTTGGCCCGAATCAGCCCCAGCATTTT. Its translation: CASSQVGPNQPQHF. The variable domain in full, with the rest retrieved from reference TRBV25-1 and TRBJ1-5, is EADIYQTPRYLVIGTGKKITLECSQTMGHDKMYWYQQDPGMELHLIHYSYGVNSTEKGDLSSESTVSRIRTEHFPLTLESARPSHTSQYLCASSQVGPNQPQHFGDGTRLSIL.